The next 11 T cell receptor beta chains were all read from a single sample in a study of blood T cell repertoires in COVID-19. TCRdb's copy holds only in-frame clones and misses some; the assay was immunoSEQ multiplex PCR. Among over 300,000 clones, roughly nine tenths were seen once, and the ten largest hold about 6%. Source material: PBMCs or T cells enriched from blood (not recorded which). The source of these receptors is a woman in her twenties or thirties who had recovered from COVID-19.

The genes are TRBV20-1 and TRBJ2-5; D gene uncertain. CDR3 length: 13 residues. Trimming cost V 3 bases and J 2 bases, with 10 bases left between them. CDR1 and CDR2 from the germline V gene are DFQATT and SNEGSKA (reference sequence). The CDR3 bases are TGCAGTGCTAGTCCTTGGGCTCAAGAGACCCAGTACTTC. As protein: CSASPWAQETQYF.

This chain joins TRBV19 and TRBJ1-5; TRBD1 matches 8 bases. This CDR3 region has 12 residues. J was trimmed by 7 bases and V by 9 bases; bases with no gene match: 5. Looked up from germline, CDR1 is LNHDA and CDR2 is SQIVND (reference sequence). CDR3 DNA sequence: TGTGCCAGCGACAGGGGATCGCAGCCCCAGCATTTT. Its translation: CASDRGSQPQHF. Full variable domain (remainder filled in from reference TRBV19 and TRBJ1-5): DGGITQSPKYLFRKEGQNVTLSCEQNLNHDAMYWYRQDPGQGLRLIYYSQIVNDFQKGDIAEGYSVSREKKESFPLTVTSAQKNPTAFYLCASDRGSQPQHFGDGTRLSIL.

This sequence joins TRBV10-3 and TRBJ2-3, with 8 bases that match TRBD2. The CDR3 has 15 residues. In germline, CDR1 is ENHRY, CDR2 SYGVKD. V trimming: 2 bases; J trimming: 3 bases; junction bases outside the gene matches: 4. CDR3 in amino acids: CAISEGAGGTDTQYF. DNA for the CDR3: TGTGCCATCAGTGAGGGGGCGGGGGGAACAGATACGCAGTATTTT.

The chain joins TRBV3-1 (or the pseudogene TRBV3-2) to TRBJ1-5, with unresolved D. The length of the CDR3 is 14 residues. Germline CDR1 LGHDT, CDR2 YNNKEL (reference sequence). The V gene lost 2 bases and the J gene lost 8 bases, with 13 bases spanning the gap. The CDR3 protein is CASSQRGGPEPQHF. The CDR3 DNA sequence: TGTGCCAGCAGCCAACGCGGTGGCCCGGAGCCCCAGCATTTT.

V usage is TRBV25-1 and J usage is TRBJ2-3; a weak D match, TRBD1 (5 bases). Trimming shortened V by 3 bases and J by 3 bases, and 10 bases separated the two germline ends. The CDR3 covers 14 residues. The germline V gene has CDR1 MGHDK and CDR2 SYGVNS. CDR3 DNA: TGTGCCAGCAGTGAGCCCCGACAGACAGATACGCAGTATTTT. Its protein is CASSEPRQTDTQYF.

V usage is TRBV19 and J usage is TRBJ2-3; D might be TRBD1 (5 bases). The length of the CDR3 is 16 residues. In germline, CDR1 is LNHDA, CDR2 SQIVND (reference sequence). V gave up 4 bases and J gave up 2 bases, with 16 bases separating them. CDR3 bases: TGTGCCAGTAGTACTCGCAGGGTGATCTCCACAGATACGCAGTATTTT. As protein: CASSTRRVISTDTQYF.

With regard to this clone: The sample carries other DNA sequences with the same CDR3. CDR3 loop: CSVRTGNYGYTF. The CDR3 DNA is TGCAGCGTTAGAACAGGGAACTATGGCTACACCTTC. The chain recombines TRBV29-1 with TRBJ1-2, with a weak D call TRBD1 (6 bases). Germline V gene lookup returns CDR1 SQVTM and CDR2 ANQGSEA. The CDR3 contains 12 residues. Trimming took 5 bases from V and 2 from J, leaving 9 bases between them.

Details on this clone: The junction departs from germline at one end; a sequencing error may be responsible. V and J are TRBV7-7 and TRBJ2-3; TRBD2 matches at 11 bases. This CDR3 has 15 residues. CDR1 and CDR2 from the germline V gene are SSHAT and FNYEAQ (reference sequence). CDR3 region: CASSLGSGGADTQYF. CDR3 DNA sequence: TGTGCTAGCAGCTTAGGTAGCGGGGGGGCCGATACGCAGTATTTT.

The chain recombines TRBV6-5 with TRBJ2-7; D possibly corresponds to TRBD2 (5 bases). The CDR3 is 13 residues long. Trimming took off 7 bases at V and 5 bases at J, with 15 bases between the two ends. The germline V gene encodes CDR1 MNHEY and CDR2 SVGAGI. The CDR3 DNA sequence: TGTGCCAGCAAACTCTGGAAGGGAGACGAGCAGTACTTC. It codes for CASKLWKGDEQYF.

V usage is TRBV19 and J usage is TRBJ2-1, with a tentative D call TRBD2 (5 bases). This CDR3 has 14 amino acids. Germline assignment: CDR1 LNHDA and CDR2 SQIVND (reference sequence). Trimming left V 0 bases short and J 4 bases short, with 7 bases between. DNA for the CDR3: TGTGCCAGTAGTATAGACGGGAAATACAATGAGCAGTTCTTC. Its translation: CASSIDGKYNEQFF.

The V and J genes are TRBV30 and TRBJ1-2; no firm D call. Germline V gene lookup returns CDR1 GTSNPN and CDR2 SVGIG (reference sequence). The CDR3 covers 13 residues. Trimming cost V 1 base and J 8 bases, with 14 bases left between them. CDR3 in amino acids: CAWSEVRGLGYTF. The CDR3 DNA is TGTGCCTGGAGTGAGGTCAGAGGGTTAGGCTACACCTTC.